A selection of T cell receptor beta chains follows, all from one sample in a study of cytomegalovirus exposure and HLA in healthy donors. Sequencing was performed with immunoSEQ multiplex PCR; in TCRdb, only in-frame clones are kept and a portion is missing. This table lists about 120,000 clones. The sample was PBMCs. The source is a woman aged 40 to 49 in good health and CMV-seropositive. Both conserved end residues are part of each CDR3. Fields, in order: V gene, J gene, D gene, CDR3 protein, CDR3 DNA. D genes are given only for firm matches.

V: TRBV9
J: TRBJ2-7
D: -
CDR3: CASSVGPRTSYEQYF
DNA: TGTGCCAGCAGCGTAGGGCCCCGAACATCCTACGAGCAGTACTTC

V: TRBV18
J: TRBJ1-1
D: TRBD1
CDR3: CASSPSGQGPTF
DNA: TGTGCCAGCTCACCAAGCGGACAGGGACCCACCTTT

V: TRBV7-3
J: TRBJ1-2
D: TRBD1
CDR3: CASSPSGQGGGYTF
DNA: TGTGCCAGCAGCCCCTCGGGACAGGGAGGAGGCTACACCTTC

V: TRBV6-1
J: TRBJ1-2
D: -
CDR3: CASSEGIGGNYGYTF
DNA: TGTGCCAGCAGTGAAGGGATAGGGGGAAACTATGGCTACACCTTC

V: TRBV5-1
J: TRBJ1-5
D: -
CDR3: CASSLGDGDQPQHF
DNA: TGCGCCAGCAGCTTGGGAGATGGAGATCAGCCCCAGCATTTT

V: TRBV19
J: TRBJ2-2
D: -
CDR3: CASSRDRTNTGELFF
DNA: TGTGCCAGTAGTAGAGACAGGACGAACACCGGGGAGCTGTTTTTT

V: TRBV6-1
J: TRBJ2-7
D: -
CDR3: CASSGLTGSEQYF
DNA: TGTGCCAGCAGTGGGCTAACAGGGAGCGAGCAGTACTTC

V: TRBV2
J: TRBJ1-3
D: -
CDR3: CASSESRSGNTIYF
DNA: TGTGCCAGTAGTGAGTCCCGCTCTGGAAACACCATATATTTT

V: TRBV11-2
J: TRBJ2-7
D: TRBD2
CDR3: CASSYTGLAGIEQYF
DNA: TGTGCCAGCAGCTACACAGGGCTAGCGGGAATCGAGCAGTACTTC

V: TRBV7-3
J: TRBJ2-7
D: TRBD1
CDR3: CASSSMTGAYEQYF
DNA: TGTGCCAGCAGCTCTATGACAGGGGCCTACGAGCAGTACTTC